The present entry profiles one T cell receptor beta chain with its context. Germline V CDR1 and CDR2: SNHLY, FYNNEI. CDR3 length: 17 residues. V was pared by 3 bases and J by 0 bases, with 12 bases between. These data come from a study of shared clonotypes between healthy human individuals. TCRdb's table, derived via immunoSEQ multiplex PCR, lists solely in-frame clones and lacks some. Of about 560,000 clones listed, around 77% are singletons. The chain recombines TRBV2 with TRBJ2-6, with D possibly being TRBD2 (5 bases). Specimen: PBMCs. This receptor was taken from a woman aged 40-49 years in good health. Some clones in this sample may be carry-over from other donors' samples. This CDR3 is CASSDGRVLSGANVLTF. For the CDR3, the DNA is TGTGCCAGCAGTGATGGGAGAGTCCTCTCTGGGGCCAACGTCCTGACTTTC.